This T cell receptor beta chain is drawn from a study of response to subunit inactivated influenza vaccine. From germline, CDR1 is MGHRA and CDR2 YSYEKL. V was clipped by 6 bases and J by 3 bases; unmatched bases: 10. The CDR3 runs 16 residues. The study's findings and limits: The authors proposed limited new T cell recruitment per seasonal influenza vaccination.

Each CDR3 protein gets one entry after TCRdb re-called the RT-PCR reads with MiXCR. The sample yields 650,000 to 800,000 distinct CDR3 sequences, approximately 15% seen once. Notes on this clonotype: Its specificity is not known.

Sample: PBMCs from blood, taken less than 15 days before vaccination. V and J are TRBV4-1 and TRBJ2-2, with TRBD2 matching 7 bases. This sequence was found in a man over 45 who received an inactivated influenza vaccine. CDR3 loop: CASSREGGADTGELFF. The CDR3, as DNA: TGCGCCAGCAGTAGGGAGGGAGGTGCCGACACCGGGGAGCTGTTTTTT.